This paragraph reports one T cell receptor (beta chain). Its antigen remains unknown. The CDR3 runs 14 residues. Trimming at V came to 1 base and at J to 11 bases, leaving 13 bases not matched to a gene. Germline V lookup: CDR1 DFQATT, CDR2 SNEGSKA (reference sequence). These data originate in a study of post-analysis software for immune sequencing data. On the study more broadly: Recorded disease courses covered relapsing-remitting, secondary progressive and progressive-relapsing multiple sclerosis. Some patients had no subtype annotation. Study-wide results and caveats: Among multiple sclerosis patients, normalized Chao1 diversity was significantly below that of controls. F measure clustering grouped samples strongly by preparation batch. A few TRBV segments occurring more often in patients than controls included TRBV5-6, TRBV5-1 and TRBV20-1.

Unique molecular identifiers were built into the TCR beta cDNA libraries. There were about 1 to 10 million T cells, and roughly 0.5 million cDNA molecules came from them. Each CDR3 protein is one row after TCRdb ran MiXCR on the PCR reads. Of roughly 670,000 distinct CDR3 sequences detected, 55% to 60% appear once; the ten largest clones hold 11%. The clonotype comes from a girl under 10 years old with multiple sclerosis. The chain combines TRBV20-1 with TRBJ2-5, with TRBD2 matching 7 bases. Sequencing input: blood. In nucleotides, the CDR3 is TGCAGTGCTAGAGGTCTAGCGGACCTTTGGGAGCAGTACTTC. Translation: CSARGLADLWEQYF.